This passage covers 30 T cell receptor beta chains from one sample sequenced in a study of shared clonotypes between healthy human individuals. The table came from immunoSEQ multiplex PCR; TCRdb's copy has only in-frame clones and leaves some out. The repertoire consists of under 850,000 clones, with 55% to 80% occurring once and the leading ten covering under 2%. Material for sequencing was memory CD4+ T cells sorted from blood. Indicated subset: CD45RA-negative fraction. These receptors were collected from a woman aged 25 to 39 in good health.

The CDR3 bases are TGTGCCAGCAGCCTCGGGACAGGGCATCAGCCCCAGCATTTT. Translating gives CASSLGTGHQPQHF. This sequence joins TRBV6-4 and TRBJ1-5, with 9 bases aligning to TRBD1. The CDR3 covers 14 residues. The V and J ends lost 6 bases and 5 bases, in that order; junction bases with no gene match: 5. The germline CDR1 and CDR2 sequences are MRHNA and SNTAGT.

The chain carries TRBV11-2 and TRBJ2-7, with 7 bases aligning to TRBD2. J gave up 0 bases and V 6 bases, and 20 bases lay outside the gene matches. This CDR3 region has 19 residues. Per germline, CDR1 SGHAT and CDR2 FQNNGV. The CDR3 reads CASRPNLAANPRGSYEQYF. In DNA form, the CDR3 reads TGTGCCAGCAGACCAAATCTAGCGGCCAACCCTCGGGGCTCCTACGAGCAGTACTTC.

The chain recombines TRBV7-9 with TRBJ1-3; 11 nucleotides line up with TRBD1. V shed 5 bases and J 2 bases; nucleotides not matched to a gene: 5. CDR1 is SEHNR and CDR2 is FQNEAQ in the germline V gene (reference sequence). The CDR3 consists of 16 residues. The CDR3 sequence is CASSDPGQGAGNTIYF. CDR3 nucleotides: TGTGCCAGCAGCGACCCGGGACAGGGGGCTGGAAACACCATATATTTT.

The CDR3 region has the DNA TGTGCCAGCAGCCCCGAAAGGCGGGGGTTCGACGAGCAGTACTTC. It is translated as CASSPERRGFDEQYF. The chain uses TRBV7-9 and TRBJ2-7; 7 bases are shared with TRBD2. The V gene end was trimmed by 5 bases and the J gene end by 5 bases; junction bases not matched to a gene: 12. CDR1 and CDR2 from the germline V gene are SEHNR and FQNEAQ (reference sequence). The CDR3 contains 15 residues.

CDR3 nucleotide sequence: TGTGCCTGGATCCGACAGGGGAAAATGACGGGGACTGAAGCTTTCTTT. It is translated as CAWIRQGKMTGTEAFF. The chain combines TRBV30 with TRBJ1-1; 8 nucleotides match TRBD1. The germline V gene has CDR1 GTSNPN and CDR2 SVGIG (reference sequence). Trimming took 4 bases from V and 5 from J; bases not matched to a gene: 15. The CDR3 is 16 residues long. Looking up the rest from reference TRBV30 and TRBJ1-1 gives the full variable domain: SQTIHQWPATLVQPVGSPLSLECTVEGTSNPNLYWYRQAAGRGLQLLFYSVGIGQISSEVPQNLSASRPQDRQFILSSKKLLLSDSGFYLCAWIRQGKMTGTEAFFGQGTRLTVV.

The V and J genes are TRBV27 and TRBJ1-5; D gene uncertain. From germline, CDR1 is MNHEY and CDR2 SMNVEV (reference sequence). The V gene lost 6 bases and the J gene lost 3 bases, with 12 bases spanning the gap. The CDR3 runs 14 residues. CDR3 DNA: TGTGCCAGCAGCCGCGGGAGCATCAATCAGCCCCAGCATTTT. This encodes CASSRGSINQPQHF.

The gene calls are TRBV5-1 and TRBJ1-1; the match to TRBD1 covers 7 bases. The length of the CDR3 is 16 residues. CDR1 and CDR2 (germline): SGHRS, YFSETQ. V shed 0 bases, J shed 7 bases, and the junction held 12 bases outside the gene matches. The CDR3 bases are TGCGCCAGCAGCTTGGTAGGAGGGGGCGTCGAGAATGAAGCTTTCTTT. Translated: CASSLVGGGVENEAFF.

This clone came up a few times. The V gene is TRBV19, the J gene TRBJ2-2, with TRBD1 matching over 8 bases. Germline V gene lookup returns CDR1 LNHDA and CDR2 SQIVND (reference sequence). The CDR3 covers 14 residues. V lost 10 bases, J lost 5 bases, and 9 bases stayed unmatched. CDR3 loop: CATTGQEATGELFF. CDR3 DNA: TGTGCCACGACGGGACAGGAGGCGACCGGGGAGCTGTTTTTT.

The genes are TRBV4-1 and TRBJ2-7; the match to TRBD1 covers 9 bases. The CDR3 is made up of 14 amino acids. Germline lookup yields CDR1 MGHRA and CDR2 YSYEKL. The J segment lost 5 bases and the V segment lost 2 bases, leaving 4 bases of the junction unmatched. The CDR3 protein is CASSQPGQGHEQYF. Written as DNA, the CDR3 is TGCGCCAGCAGCCAACCGGGACAGGGCCACGAGCAGTACTTC.

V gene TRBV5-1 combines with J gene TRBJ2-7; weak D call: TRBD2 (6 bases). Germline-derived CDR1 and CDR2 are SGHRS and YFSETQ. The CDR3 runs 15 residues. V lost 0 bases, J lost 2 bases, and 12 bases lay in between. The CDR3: CASSLAGETPYEQYF. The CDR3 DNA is TGCGCCAGCAGCTTGGCGGGAGAAACTCCCTACGAGCAGTACTTC.

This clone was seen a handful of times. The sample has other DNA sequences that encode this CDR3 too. CDR3 amino acids: CASSRGQGGGYTF. In DNA, the CDR3 is TGTGCCAGCAGCCGGGGACAGGGAGGTGGCTACACCTTC. The rearrangement links TRBV7-9 to TRBJ1-2, with 9 bases identical to TRBD1. Germline V gene data show CDR1 as SEHNR and CDR2 as FQNEAQ (reference sequence). The junction had 5 bases not matched to a gene; V was cut back by 5 bases and J by 7 bases. The CDR3 has 13 amino acids.

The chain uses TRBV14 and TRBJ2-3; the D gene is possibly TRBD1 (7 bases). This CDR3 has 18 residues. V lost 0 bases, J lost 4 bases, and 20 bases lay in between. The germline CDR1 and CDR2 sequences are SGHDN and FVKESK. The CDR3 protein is CASSQEVPTGRTPDTQYF. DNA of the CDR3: TGTGCCAGCAGCCAAGAGGTCCCGACAGGGAGGACCCCAGATACGCAGTATTTT.

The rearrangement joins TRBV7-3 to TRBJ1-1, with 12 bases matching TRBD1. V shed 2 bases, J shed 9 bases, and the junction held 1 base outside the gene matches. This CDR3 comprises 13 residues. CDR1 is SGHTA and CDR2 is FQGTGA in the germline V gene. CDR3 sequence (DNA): TGTGCCAGCAGCTTAGGGACAGGGGGCCAAGCTTTCTTT. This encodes CASSLGTGGQAFF.

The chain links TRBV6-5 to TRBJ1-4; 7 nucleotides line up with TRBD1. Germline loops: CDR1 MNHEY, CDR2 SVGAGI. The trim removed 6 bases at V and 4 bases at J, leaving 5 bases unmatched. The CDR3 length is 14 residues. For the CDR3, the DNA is TGTGCCAGCAGCCGCCGACAGGGTAATGAAAAACTGTTTTTT. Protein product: CASSRRQGNEKLFF.

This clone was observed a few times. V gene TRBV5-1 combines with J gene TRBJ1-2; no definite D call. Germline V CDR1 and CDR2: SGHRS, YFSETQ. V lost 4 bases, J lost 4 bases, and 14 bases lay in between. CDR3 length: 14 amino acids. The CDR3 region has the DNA TGCGCCAGCAGCCCCGAAGGAGGTCTCTATGGCTACACCTTC. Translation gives CASSPEGGLYGYTF.

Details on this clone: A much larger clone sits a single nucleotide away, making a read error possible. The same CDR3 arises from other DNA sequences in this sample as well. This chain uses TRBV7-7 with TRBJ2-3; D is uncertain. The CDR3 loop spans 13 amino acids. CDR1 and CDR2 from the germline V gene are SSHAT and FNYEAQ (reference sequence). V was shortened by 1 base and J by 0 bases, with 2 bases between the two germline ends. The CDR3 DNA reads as TGTGCCAGCAGCTTAGACAGCACAGATACGCAGTATTTT. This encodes CASSLDSTDTQYF.

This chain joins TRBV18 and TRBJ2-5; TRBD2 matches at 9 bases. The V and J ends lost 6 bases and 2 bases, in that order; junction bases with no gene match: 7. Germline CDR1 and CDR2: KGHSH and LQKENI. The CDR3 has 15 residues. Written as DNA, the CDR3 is TGTGCCAGCTCTTCCGGGACTAGCTATCAAGAGACCCAGTACTTC. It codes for CASSSGTSYQETQYF.

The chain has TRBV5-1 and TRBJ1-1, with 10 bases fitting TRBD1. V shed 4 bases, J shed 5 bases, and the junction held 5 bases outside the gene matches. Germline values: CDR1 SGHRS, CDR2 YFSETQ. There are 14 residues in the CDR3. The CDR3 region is CASSAGTGDTEAFF. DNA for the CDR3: TGCGCCAGCAGCGCCGGGACAGGGGATACTGAAGCTTTCTTT.

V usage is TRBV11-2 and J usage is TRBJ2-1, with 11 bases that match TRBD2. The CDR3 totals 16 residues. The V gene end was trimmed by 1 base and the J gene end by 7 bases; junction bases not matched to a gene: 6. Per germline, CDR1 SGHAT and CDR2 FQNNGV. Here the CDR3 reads CASSLGGSGRGNEQFF. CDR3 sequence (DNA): TGTGCCAGCAGCTTAGGGGGTAGCGGGAGGGGAAATGAGCAGTTCTTC.

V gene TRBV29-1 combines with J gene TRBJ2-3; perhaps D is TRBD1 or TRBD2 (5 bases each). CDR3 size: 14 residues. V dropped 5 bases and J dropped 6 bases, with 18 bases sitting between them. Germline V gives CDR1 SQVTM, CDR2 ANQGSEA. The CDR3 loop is CSVRRGESVDTQYF. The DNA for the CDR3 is TGCAGCGTTAGGAGAGGGGAGAGTGTTGATACGCAGTATTTT.

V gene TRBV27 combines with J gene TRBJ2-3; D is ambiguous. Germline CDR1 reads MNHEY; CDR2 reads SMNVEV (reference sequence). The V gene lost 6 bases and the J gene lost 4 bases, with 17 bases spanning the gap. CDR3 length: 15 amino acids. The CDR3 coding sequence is TGTGCCAGCAGACCCCCCGCGGCTAGGTCAGATACGCAGTATTTT. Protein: CASRPPAARSDTQYF.

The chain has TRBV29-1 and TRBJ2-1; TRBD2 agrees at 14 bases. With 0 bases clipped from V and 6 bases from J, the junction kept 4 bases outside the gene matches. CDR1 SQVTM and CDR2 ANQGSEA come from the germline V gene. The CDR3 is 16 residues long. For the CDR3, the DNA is TGCAGCGTTGAAGATCCGGGACTAGCGGGAGTCAATGAGCAGTTCTTC. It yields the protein CSVEDPGLAGVNEQFF.

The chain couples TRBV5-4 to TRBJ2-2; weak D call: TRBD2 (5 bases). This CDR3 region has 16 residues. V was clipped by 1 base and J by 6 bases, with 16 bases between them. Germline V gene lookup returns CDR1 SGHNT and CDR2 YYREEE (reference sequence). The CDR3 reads CASSLNPGSDPGELFF. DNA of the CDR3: TGTGCCAGCAGCTTGAATCCGGGAAGTGATCCCGGGGAGCTGTTTTTT.

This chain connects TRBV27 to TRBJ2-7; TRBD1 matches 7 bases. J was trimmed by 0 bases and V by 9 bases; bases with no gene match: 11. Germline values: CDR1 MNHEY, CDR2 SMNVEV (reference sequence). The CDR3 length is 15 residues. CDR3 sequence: CARSLGQGVSYEQYF. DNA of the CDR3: TGTGCCAGGTCGCTAGGTCAGGGGGTCTCCTACGAGCAGTACTTC.

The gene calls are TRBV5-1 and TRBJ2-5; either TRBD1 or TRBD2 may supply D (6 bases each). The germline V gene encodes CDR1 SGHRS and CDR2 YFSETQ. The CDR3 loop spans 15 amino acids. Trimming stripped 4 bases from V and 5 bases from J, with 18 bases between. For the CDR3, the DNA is TGCGCCAGCAGCCCCGGGACACCTCGGGGGGAGACCCAGTACTTC. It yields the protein CASSPGTPRGETQYF. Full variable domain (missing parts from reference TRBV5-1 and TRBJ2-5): KAGVTQTPRYLIKTRGQQVTLSCSPISGHRSVSWYQQTPGQGLQFLFEYFSETQRNKGNFPGRFSGRQFSNSRSEMNVSTLELGDSALYLCASSPGTPRGETQYFGPGTRLLVL.

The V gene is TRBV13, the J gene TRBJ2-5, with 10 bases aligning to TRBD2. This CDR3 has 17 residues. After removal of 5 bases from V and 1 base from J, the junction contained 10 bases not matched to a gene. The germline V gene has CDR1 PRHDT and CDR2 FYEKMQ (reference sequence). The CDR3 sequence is CASSPPIAGGLQETQYF. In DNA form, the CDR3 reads TGTGCCAGCAGCCCTCCTATAGCGGGAGGTCTCCAAGAGACCCAGTACTTC. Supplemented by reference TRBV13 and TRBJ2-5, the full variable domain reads AAGVIQSPRHLIKEKRETATLKCYPIPRHDTVYWYQQGPGQDPQFLISFYEKMQSDKGSIPDRFSAQQFSDYHSELNMSSLELGDSALYFCASSPPIAGGLQETQYFGPGTRLLVL.

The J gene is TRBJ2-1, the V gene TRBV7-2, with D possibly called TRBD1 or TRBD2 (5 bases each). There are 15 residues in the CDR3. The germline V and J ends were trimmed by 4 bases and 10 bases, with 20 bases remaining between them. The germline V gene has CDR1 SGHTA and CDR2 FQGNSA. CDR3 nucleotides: TGTGCCAGCAGCTCAACCGGGACGGGCACTAAGGAGCAGTTCTTC. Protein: CASSSTGTGTKEQFF. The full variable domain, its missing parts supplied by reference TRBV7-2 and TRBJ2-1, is GAGVSQSPSNKVTEKGKDVELRCDPISGHTALYWYRQSLGQGLEFLIYFQGNSAPDKSGLPSDRFSAERTGGSVSTLTIQRTQQEDSAVYLCASSSTGTGTKEQFFGPGTRLTVL.

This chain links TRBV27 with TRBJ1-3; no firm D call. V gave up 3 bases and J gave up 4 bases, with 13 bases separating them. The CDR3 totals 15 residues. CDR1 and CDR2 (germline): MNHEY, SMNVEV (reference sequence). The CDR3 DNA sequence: TGTGCCAGCAGTTTCCGGGCGTCAGAAGGAAACACCATATATTTT. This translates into CASSFRASEGNTIYF.

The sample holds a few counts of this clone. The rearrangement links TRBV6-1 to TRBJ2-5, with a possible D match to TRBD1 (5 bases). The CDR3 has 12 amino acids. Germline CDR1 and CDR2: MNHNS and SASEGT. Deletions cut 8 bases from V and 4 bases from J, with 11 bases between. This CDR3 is CASYRLGETQYF. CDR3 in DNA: TGTGCCAGCTACAGGTTGGGAGAGACCCAGTACTTC.

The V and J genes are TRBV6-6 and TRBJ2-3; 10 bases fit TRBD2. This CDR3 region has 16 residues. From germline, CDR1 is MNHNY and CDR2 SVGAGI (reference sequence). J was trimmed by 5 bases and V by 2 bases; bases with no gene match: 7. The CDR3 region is CASSYPLAGELDTQYF. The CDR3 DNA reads TGTGCCAGCAGTTACCCCCTAGCGGGAGAGTTAGATACGCAGTATTTT.